This T cell receptor beta chain was recovered during a study of T cells in Graves' hyperthyroidism and ophthalmopathy. At the level of the study: Before any treatment, at initial diagnosis, peripheral blood was collected.

In its sample, this clonotype was seen many times. Its matching antigen is unknown. Amplification of TCR beta CDR3 regions used RNA as the template. In the first-round RT-PCR of the TCR CDR3, the HTBI primer set was used. TCRdb redid the calling of the multiplex PCR reads with MiXCR, one entry per CDR3 protein. The table lists more than 500,000 distinct CDR3 sequences, roughly 14% of them singletons, with around 4.5% in the top ten. Findings of the study overall: Blood also contained most expanded thyroid clonotypes above 0.001.

Per the germline V gene, CDR1 is SGDLS and CDR2 is YYNGEE. The CDR3 length is 14 residues. With V trimmed by 4 bases and J by 5 bases, 7 bases remained unmatched. Investigators excluded patients with uncontrolled infection, other autoimmune disease, pregnancy or lactation. PBMCs were obtained from 10 ml fresh peripheral blood. This chain joins TRBV9 and TRBJ1-1; 8 bases fit TRBD1. The source is a woman aged 35 to 49 with Graves' ophthalmopathy. Sequencing used blood. The CDR3 spells CASSKQGVGTEAFF. Here the CDR3 DNA reads TGTGCCAGCAGCAAACAGGGGGTAGGAACTGAAGCTTTCTTT. The full variable domain, in which reference TRBV9 and TRBJ1-1 provide the parts outside the CDR3, is DSGVTQTPKHLITATGQRVTLRCSPRSGDLSVYWYQQSLDQGLQFLIQYYNGEERAKGNILERFSAQQFPDLHSELNLSSLELGDSALYFCASSKQGVGTEAFFGQGTRLTVV.